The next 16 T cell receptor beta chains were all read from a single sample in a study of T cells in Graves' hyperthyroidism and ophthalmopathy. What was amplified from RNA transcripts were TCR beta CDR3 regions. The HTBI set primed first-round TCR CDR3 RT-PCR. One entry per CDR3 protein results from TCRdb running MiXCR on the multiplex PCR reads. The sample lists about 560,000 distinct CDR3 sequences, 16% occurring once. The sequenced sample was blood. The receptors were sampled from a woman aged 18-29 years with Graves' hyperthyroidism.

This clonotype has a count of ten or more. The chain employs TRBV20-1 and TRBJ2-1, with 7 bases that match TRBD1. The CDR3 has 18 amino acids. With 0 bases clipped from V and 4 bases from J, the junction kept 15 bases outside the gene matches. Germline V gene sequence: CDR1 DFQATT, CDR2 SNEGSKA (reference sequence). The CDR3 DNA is TGCAGTGCTAGAGATCGGCGACAGGGATGGAATCCTTACAATGAGCAGTTCTTC. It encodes CSARDRRQGWNPYNEQFF.

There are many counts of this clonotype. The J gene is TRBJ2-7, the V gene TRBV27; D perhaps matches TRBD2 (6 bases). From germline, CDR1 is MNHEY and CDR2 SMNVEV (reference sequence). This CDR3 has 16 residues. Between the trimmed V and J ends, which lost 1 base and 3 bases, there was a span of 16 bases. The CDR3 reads CASSLFGLGGFYEQYF. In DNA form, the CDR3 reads TGTGCCAGCAGTTTATTTGGTCTGGGGGGTTTCTACGAGCAGTACTTC.

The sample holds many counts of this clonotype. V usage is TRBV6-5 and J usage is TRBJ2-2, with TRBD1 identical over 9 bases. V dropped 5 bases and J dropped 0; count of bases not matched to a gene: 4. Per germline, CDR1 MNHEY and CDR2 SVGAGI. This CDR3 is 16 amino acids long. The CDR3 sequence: CASSRRTGANTGELFF. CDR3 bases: TGTGCCAGCAGTCGTCGGACAGGGGCGAACACCGGGGAGCTGTTTTTT.

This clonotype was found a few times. The CDR3 spells CATSRGYKEVGNEQFF. CDR3 DNA sequence: TGTGCCACCAGCAGAGGTTATAAAGAGGTGGGAAATGAGCAGTTCTTC. V gene TRBV15 combines with J gene TRBJ2-1; D is undetermined. V shed 1 base and J shed 7 bases, with 17 bases lying between them. The germline CDR1 and CDR2 sequences are LNHNV and YYDKDF (reference sequence). The CDR3 is 16 amino acids.

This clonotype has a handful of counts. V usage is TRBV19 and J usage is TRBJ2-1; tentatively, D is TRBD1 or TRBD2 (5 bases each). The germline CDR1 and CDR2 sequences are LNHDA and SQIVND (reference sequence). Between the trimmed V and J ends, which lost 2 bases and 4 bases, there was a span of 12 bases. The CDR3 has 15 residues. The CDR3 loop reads CASSIKRDPYNEQFF. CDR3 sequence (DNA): TGTGCCAGTAGTATAAAGAGGGACCCATACAATGAGCAGTTCTTC.

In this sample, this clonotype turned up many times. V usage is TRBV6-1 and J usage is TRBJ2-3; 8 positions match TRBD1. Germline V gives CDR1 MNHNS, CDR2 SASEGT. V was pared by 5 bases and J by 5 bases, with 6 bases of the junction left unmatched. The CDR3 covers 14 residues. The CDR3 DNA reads TGTGCCAGCAGTAAACGGACAGGGCTAGATACGCAGTATTTT. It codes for CASSKRTGLDTQYF.

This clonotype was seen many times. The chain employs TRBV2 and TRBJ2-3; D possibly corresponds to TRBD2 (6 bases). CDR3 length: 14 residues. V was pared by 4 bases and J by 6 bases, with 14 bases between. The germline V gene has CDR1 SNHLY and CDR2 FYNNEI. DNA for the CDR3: TGTGCCAGCAGTGCGGAGGGAAAGTCGGATACGCAGTATTTT. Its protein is CASSAEGKSDTQYF.

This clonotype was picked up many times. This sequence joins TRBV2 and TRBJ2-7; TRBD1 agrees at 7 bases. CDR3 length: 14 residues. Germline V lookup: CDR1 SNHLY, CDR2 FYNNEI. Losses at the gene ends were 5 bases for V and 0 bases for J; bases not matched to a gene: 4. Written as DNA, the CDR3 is TGTGCCAGCAGTCAGGACAGGACCTCCTACGAGCAGTACTTC. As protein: CASSQDRTSYEQYF.

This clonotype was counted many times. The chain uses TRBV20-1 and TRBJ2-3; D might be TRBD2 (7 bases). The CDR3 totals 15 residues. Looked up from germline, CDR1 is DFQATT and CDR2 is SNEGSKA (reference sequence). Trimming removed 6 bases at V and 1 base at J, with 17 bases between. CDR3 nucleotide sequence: TGCAGTGCCGGAGGCGGGGGCTTAGGCACAGATACGCAGTATTTT. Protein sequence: CSAGGGGLGTDTQYF.

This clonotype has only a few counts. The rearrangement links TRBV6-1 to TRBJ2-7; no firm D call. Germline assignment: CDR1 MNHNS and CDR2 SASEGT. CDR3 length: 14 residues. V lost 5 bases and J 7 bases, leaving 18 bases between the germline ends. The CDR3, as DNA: TGTGCCAGCAGTCTTTTGGGCGATGCTGGAGAGCAGTACTTC. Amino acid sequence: CASSLLGDAGEQYF.

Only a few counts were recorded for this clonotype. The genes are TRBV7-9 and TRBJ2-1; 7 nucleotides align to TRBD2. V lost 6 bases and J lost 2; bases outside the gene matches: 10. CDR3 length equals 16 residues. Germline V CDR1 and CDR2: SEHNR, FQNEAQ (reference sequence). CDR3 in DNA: TGTGCCAGCAGAGATAACCGGGGGGACCCCTACAATGAGCAGTTCTTC. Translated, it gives CASRDNRGDPYNEQFF.

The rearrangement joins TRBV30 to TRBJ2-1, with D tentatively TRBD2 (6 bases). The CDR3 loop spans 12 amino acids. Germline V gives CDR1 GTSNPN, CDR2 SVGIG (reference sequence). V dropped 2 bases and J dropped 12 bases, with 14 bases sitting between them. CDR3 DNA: TGTGCCTGGAGTTATCAGGGCGGGGTGCAGTTCTTC. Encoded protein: CAWSYQGGVQFF.

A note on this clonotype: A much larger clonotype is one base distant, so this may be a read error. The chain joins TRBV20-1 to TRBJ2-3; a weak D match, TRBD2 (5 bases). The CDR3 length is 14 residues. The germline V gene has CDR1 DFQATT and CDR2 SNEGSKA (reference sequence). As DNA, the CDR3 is TGCGGTGCCCCCCCTAGCAGGAGCACAGATACGCAGTATTTT. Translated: CGAPPSRSTDTQYF.

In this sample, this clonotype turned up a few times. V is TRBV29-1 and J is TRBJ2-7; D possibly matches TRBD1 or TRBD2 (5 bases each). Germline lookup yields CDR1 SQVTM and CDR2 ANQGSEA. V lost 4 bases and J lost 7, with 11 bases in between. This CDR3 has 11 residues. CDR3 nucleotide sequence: TGCAGCGTTGGGGGGACGGGGGAGCAGTACTTC. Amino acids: CSVGGTGEQYF.

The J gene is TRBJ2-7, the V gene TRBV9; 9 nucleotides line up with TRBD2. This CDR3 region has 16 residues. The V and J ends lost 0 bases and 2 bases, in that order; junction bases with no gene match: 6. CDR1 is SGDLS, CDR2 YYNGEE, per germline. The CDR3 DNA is TGTGCCAGCAGCGTAGGGGCTAGCGGGGAAACCTACGAGCAGTACTTC. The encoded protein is CASSVGASGETYEQYF.

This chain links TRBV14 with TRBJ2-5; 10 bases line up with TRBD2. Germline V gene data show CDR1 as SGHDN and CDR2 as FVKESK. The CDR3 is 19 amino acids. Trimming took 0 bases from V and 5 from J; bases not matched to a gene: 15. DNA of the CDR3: TGTGCCAGCAGCCAAGATTGGTGGCTAGCGGGAGAGTTCGGGGAGACCCAGTACTTC. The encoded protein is CASSQDWWLAGEFGETQYF.